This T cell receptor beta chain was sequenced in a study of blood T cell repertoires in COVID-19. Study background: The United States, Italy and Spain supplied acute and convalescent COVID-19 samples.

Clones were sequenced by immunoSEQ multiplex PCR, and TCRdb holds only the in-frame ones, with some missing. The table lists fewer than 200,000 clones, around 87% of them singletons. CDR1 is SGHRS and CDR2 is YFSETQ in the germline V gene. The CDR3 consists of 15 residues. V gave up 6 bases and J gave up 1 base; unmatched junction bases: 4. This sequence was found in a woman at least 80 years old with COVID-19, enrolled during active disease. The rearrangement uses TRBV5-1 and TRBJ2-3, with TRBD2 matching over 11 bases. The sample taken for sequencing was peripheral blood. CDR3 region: CASKKGLAGTDTQYF. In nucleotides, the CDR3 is TGCGCCAGCAAGAAGGGACTAGCGGGCACAGATACGCAGTATTTT.